The 5 T cell receptor beta chains below come from one sample, sequenced in a study of OX40 agonist ivuxolimab in advanced cancers. TCRdb's table, derived via immunoSEQ multiplex PCR, lists solely in-frame clones and lacks some. The data contain tens of thousands of clones, roughly 90% of them singletons. The sample in question was CD4+ or CD8+ T cells sorted from blood, obtained in a trial of the OX40 agonist ivuxolimab. The receptors shown here come from an adult with an advanced solid tumor such as melanoma, head and neck, liver or kidney cancer.

The CDR3 loop reads CAWSVRVLRAPLYGYTF. In DNA form, the CDR3 reads TGTGCCTGGAGTGTACGGGTACTCAGGGCCCCTCTCTATGGCTACACCTTC. This rearrangement joins TRBV30 to TRBJ1-2, with D perhaps matching TRBD1 (5 bases). V lost 0 bases to trimming and J lost 4 bases, with 21 bases between them. The CDR3 is 17 amino acids. Germline V lookup: CDR1 GTSNPN, CDR2 SVGIG (reference sequence).

The V and J genes are TRBV7-9 and TRBJ2-1; D remains ambiguous. The CDR3 has 11 residues. Germline V CDR1 and CDR2: SEHNR, FQNEAQ (reference sequence). The V and J ends lost 4 bases and 9 bases respectively, with 7 bases between them. In DNA form, the CDR3 reads TGTGCCAGCAGCTACCCGGTTGAGCAGTTCTTC. As protein: CASSYPVEQFF. The full variable domain, in which reference TRBV7-9 and TRBJ2-1 provide the parts outside the CDR3, is DTGVSQNPRHKITKRGQNVTFRCDPISEHNRLYWYRQTLGQGPEFLTYFQNEAQLEKSRLLSDRFSAERPKGSFSTLEIQRTEQGDSAMYLCASSYPVEQFFGPGTRLTVL.

This clone was detected once. V is TRBV6-5 and J is TRBJ2-7; weak D call: TRBD1 (6 bases). V was cut by 0 bases and J by 0 bases, with 9 bases left in between. In germline, CDR1 is MNHEY, CDR2 SVGAGI. This CDR3 has 15 amino acids. The CDR3 reads CASSYSTGPSYEQYF. DNA of the CDR3: TGTGCCAGCAGTTACTCGACAGGTCCCTCCTACGAGCAGTACTTC.

The sample holds one count of this clone. CDR3 in DNA: TGTGCAAGTCGTCTTGGCATAGGGAAGGAGGGCTACGAGCAGTACTTC. Translating it yields CASRLGIGKEGYEQYF. The V and J genes are TRBV12-2 and TRBJ2-7; TRBD2 is the table's D call, not checked against the DNA. TRBV12-2 constitutes a pseudogene. The CDR3 consists of 16 residues.

This sequence joins TRBV7-9 and TRBJ2-3, with 10 bases fitting TRBD2. Germline loops: CDR1 SEHNR, CDR2 FQNEAQ (reference sequence). The CDR3 sequence is 14 residues long. J was trimmed by 1 base and V by 6 bases; bases with no gene match: 1. For the CDR3, the DNA is TGTGCCAGCAGGCTAGCGGGGGGCACAGATACGCAGTATTTT. Translating it yields CASRLAGGTDTQYF.